A selection of T cell receptor beta chains follows, all from one sample in a study of cytomegalovirus exposure and HLA in healthy donors. Profiled with immunoSEQ multiplex PCR; TCRdb holds only in-frame clones, not every one. The table records approximately 160,000 clones, over 75% of them present only once. The sequenced sample consisted of PBMCs. All receptors derive from a woman in her twenties or thirties in good health and CMV-seronegative. Both conserved end residues are part of each CDR3. D genes are given only for firm matches. Rows give clone size only sometimes, using once, few, many, or a class for an expanded clone.

CDR3 length	V gene	D gene	clone size	J gene	CDR3 DNA	CDR3 protein
14	TRBV9	NA	NA	TRBJ2-2	TGTGCCAGCAGCGTAGGACTTCATACCGGGGAGCTGTTTTTT	CASSVGLHTGELFF
16	TRBV5-1	NA	few	TRBJ1-1	TGCGCCAGCAGCTCGAAACAGGGAGTGAGTAGCACTGAAGCTTTCTTT	CASSSKQGVSSTEAFF
20	TRBV2	TRBD1	NA	TRBJ2-5	TGTGCCAGCAGTGGCCACGAGAACCGTCGGGGACAGGGGATACAAGAGACCCAGTACTTC	CASSGHENRRGQGIQETQYF
15	TRBV28	TRBD1	NA	TRBJ1-1	TGTGCCAGCCATTATGGGGGACAGAAGAACACTGAAGCTTTCTTT	CASHYGGQKNTEAFF
14	TRBV10-3	TRBD1	NA	TRBJ1-1	TGTGCCATCAGTGGACAGGGGGCAAACACTGAAGCTTTCTTT	CAISGQGANTEAFF
16	TRBV5-6	TRBD2	NA	TRBJ2-1	TGTGCCAGCAGCTTGGGGACTAGCGGGGGGGCAGGTGAGCAGTTCTTC	CASSLGTSGGAGEQFF
13	TRBV27	TRBD2	NA	TRBJ2-3	TGTGCCAGCCGGGGACTAGGCACAGATACGCAGTATTTT	CASRGLGTDTQYF
15	TRBV18	NA	NA	TRBJ1-4	TGTGCCAGCTCACCGAAAACAGGAGATAATGAAAAACTGTTTTTT	CASSPKTGDNEKLFF
12	TRBV7-9	NA	NA	TRBJ2-7	TGTGCCAGCAGCCCTTACGGCTACGAGCAGTACTTC	CASSPYGYEQYF
12	TRBV30	NA	NA	TRBJ2-7	TGTGCCTGGAACGGACTAAGCTACGAGCAGTACTTC	CAWNGLSYEQYF
16	TRBV11-2	TRBD1	NA	TRBJ2-1	TGTGCCAGCAGCCGAGGGTGGGGACAGCTATACAATGAGCAGTTCTTC	CASSRGWGQLYNEQFF
16	TRBV7-7	TRBD1	NA	TRBJ1-1	TGTGCCAGCAGCCCCCCGGACAGGGTGGTGGACACTGAAGCTTTCTTT	CASSPPDRVVDTEAFF
15	TRBV11-2	TRBD2	NA	TRBJ2-1	TGTGCCAGCAGCTTAGAGGCTAGCGGGAGCAATGAGCAGTTCTTC	CASSLEASGSNEQFF
16	TRBV5-1	NA	once	TRBJ1-5	TGCGCCAGCAGATTGGACGGTTCAGGGAGCAATCAGCCCCAGCATTTT	CASRLDGSGSNQPQHF
11	TRBV20-1	TRBD1	NA	TRBJ1-2	TGCAGTGCTGATCCCCCGAGGGGGCATATCTTC	CSADPPRGHIF
16	TRBV19	TRBD1	NA	TRBJ2-1	TGTGCCAGTAGCTCGCCCGACAGGGGGATTTCTGATGAGCAGTTCTTC	CASSSPDRGISDEQFF
18	TRBV5-1	TRBD2	NA	TRBJ2-2	TGCGCCAGCAGCTTCGGCGCTAGCGGGAATCCGAACACCGGGGAGCTGTTTTTT	CASSFGASGNPNTGELFF
16	TRBV19	TRBD2	NA	TRBJ2-1	TGTGCCAGTAGTATCCTAGCGGGAGGGCCAAACAATGAGCAGTTCTTC	CASSILAGGPNNEQFF
16	TRBV6-6	NA	NA	TRBJ1-6	TGTGCCAGCAGTTACTCGATCGGGGAACGGGGTTCACCCCTCCACTTT	CASSYSIGERGSPLHF
16	TRBV5-1	TRBD2	NA	TRBJ2-3	TGCGCCAGCAGCTTGGGGCTAGCGGTTATCACAGATACGCAGTATTTT	CASSLGLAVITDTQYF
13	TRBV9	NA	NA	TRBJ2-2	TGTGCCAGCAGCGCAAGCGGGTCCGGGGAGCTGTTTTTT	CASSASGSGELFF
16	TRBV9	TRBD2	NA	TRBJ2-3	TGTGCCAGCAGCTTGCGACTAGCGGACCCCACAGATACGCAGTATTTT	CASSLRLADPTDTQYF
14	TRBV5-1	TRBD2	NA	TRBJ2-3	TGCGCCAGCAAAGTCGCTAGCGGATCAGATACGCAGTATTTT	CASKVASGSDTQYF
16	TRBV5-1	NA	NA	TRBJ2-3	TGCGCCAGCAGCTCCAGACCCTTGGAGAGCACAGATACGCAGTATTTT	CASSSRPLESTDTQYF
16	TRBV9	TRBD2	NA	TRBJ2-1	TGTGCCAGCAGCGTATTGGGGGGGACCATTTACAATGAGCAGTTCTTC	CASSVLGGTIYNEQFF
14	TRBV27	TRBD1	NA	TRBJ2-3	TGTGCCAGCAGCCGGGGGACAGGCGTGGATACGCAGTATTTT	CASSRGTGVDTQYF
14	TRBV10-3	NA	NA	TRBJ1-1	TGTGCCATCAGTGCGGACAGCTCTTACACTGAAGCTTTCTTT	CAISADSSYTEAFF
15	TRBV6-5	NA	NA	TRBJ2-3	TGTGCCAGCTCAAATGGCGGGGTCTCGGCAGATACGCAGTATTTT	CASSNGGVSADTQYF
14	TRBV7-6	NA	NA	TRBJ2-3	TGTGCCAGCTCAAGGGCGGGTTGGGAAGATACGCAGTATTTT	CASSRAGWEDTQYF
14	TRBV19	NA	NA	TRBJ1-2	TGTGCCAGTAGTCACACGGTGAGCGGATATGGCTACACCTTC	CASSHTVSGYGYTF
15	TRBV27	NA	NA	TRBJ2-5	TGTGCCAGCAAAACCAAAGCTAGGTACCAAGAGACCCAGTACTTC	CASKTKARYQETQYF
15	TRBV4-3	NA	NA	TRBJ2-3	TGCGCCAGCAGCCAAGATGGGGCGTTCACAGATACGCAGTATTTT	CASSQDGAFTDTQYF
14	TRBV5-6	NA	few	TRBJ1-2	TGTGCCAGCAGCTTGGACAGGATGAACTATGGCTACACCTTC	CASSLDRMNYGYTF
17	TRBV27	NA	once	TRBJ1-3	TGTGCCAGCAGTTTACGCCCTCAGGGCTTTAGTGGAAACACCATATATTTT	CASSLRPQGFSGNTIYF
15	TRBV10-3	NA	NA	TRBJ2-7	TGTGCCATCAGTGATGCCGACGGCGGGCTCGGCGAGCAGTACTTC	CAISDADGGLGEQYF
14	TRBV4-1	NA	NA	TRBJ2-3	TGCGCCAGCAGCCAAGTTCATGGCACAGATACGCAGTATTTT	CASSQVHGTDTQYF
15	TRBV11-3	TRBD2	NA	TRBJ2-7	TGTGCCAGCAGCCCAGGGACTAGCGGGAGTGACGAGCAGTACTTC	CASSPGTSGSDEQYF
14	TRBV11-2	TRBD1	NA	TRBJ2-7	TGTGCCAGCAGCCGGGACAGGGGTGCTTACGAGCAGTACTTC	CASSRDRGAYEQYF
16	TRBV5-1	TRBD1	NA	TRBJ1-2	TGCGCCAGCAGCTCACCCAGTTACAGGGGGCAGGGTGGCTACACCTTC	CASSSPSYRGQGGYTF
16	TRBV2	NA	NA	TRBJ2-5	TGTGCCAGCAGTGAACAACGGGGGGCCCTACAAGAGACCCAGTACTTC	CASSEQRGALQETQYF
14	TRBV5-1	NA	few	TRBJ1-3	TGCGCCAGCAGCTTGGATGGGGGGAGAAACACCATATATTTT	CASSLDGGRNTIYF
13	TRBV19	TRBD1	NA	TRBJ1-2	TGTGCCAGTAGTATCGGGACAGGGAATGGCTACACCTTC	CASSIGTGNGYTF
15	TRBV18	TRBD1	few	TRBJ2-7	TGTGCCAGCTCACAAGGGACAGGGGATGCCTACGAGCAGTACTTC	CASSQGTGDAYEQYF
13	TRBV28	TRBD1	NA	TRBJ1-1	TGTGCCAGCAGCCGACAGGGGCCGGGTGAAGCTTTCTTT	CASSRQGPGEAFF
15	TRBV6-1	NA	NA	TRBJ2-3	TGTGCCAGCAGTGTGATGAGAGGTGGGACAGATACGCAGTATTTT	CASSVMRGGTDTQYF